The source of this TCR beta chain is a study of PD-1 blockade in classical Hodgkin lymphoma. General observations from the study: Only CD4+ TCR diversity, not CD8+, had risen significantly by C4D1.

A note on this clone: Its antigen is not identified.

Autologous stem cell transplantation was followed by relapse in every patient, and brentuximab vedotin exposure varied. Using immunoSEQ multiplex PCR, the repertoire was profiled, and TCRdb retains in-frame clones only, with some absent. The sample holds 40,000 to 50,000 clones, around 87% seen once. The CDR3 spans 14 residues. J was trimmed by 6 bases and V by 6 bases; bases with no gene match: 4. The germline V gene has CDR1 SGHTA and CDR2 FQGNSA. The chain carries TRBV7-2 and TRBJ2-2; 10 bases line up with TRBD1. The TCR originated in a human donor with classical Hodgkin lymphoma. The sample here was peripheral blood mononuclear cells (PBMCs), taken before the second cycle of nivolumab. The CDR3 reads CASRRTGGPGELFF. CDR3 DNA: TGTGCCAGCAGAAGGACAGGGGGGCCCGGGGAGCTGTTTTTT.